The rows below give T cell receptor beta chains drawn from one sample of a study of blood T cell repertoires in COVID-19. Libraries were prepared by immunoSEQ multiplex PCR; TCRdb keeps only in-frame clonotypes and omits some of them. The sample holds 150,000 to 200,000 clones; roughly 80% are singletons and the top ten take 17%. The sequenced sample consisted of PBMCs or T cells enriched from blood (not recorded which). The receptor set was obtained from a woman aged 45-59 years who had recovered from COVID-19. Each CDR3 is given with its conserved first and last residue. The D gene is left open where the match is weak. Only part of the rows carry a size: once, few, many, or a class if the clone is expanded.

TRBJ1-1,-,TRBV2,-,15,TGTGCCAGCAGAAATTTGGCAGGGATGAACACTGAAGCTTTCTTT,CASRNLAGMNTEAFF
TRBJ2-1,-,TRBV7-9,-,11,TGTGCCAGCAGCCATACAGGGTCTCCGTTCTTC,CASSHTGSPFF
TRBJ2-2,TRBD1,TRBV28,-,16,TGTGCCAGCACCCCGGGGGGACAGGGTCTCACCGGGGAGCTGTTTTTT,CASTPGGQGLTGELFF
TRBJ1-5,TRBD1,TRBV6-2/TRBV6-3,-,17,TGTGCCAGCAGTTACTCGGTTCTCGGACAGGGGAATCAGCCCCAGCATTTT,CASSYSVLGQGNQPQHF
TRBJ2-7,-,TRBV27,-,11,TGTGCCAGCAGTTTCGGTCCGAGTTGGTACTTC,CASSFGPSWYF
TRBJ2-1,-,TRBV6-4,-,15,TGTGCCAGCAGTGACTCTGCGGGCCCCTACAATGAGCAGTTCTTC,CASSDSAGPYNEQFF
TRBJ2-3,TRBD2,TRBV10-3,-,15,TGTGCCATCAGAGCCGGGACTAGCGCCGGAGATACGCAGTATTTT,CAIRAGTSAGDTQYF
TRBJ2-3,-,TRBV24-1,-,16,TGTGCCACCAGTGATTTAAGTGGGAGAGGCACAGATACGCAGTATTTT,CATSDLSGRGTDTQYF
TRBJ1-2,-,TRBV7-6,-,14,TGTGCCAGCAGCGCCGACAGGACCAATTATGGCTACACCTTC,CASSADRTNYGYTF
TRBJ2-1,TRBD2,TRBV30,-,13,TGTGCCTGGAGTGTACTGTCGGGAGGGCTGCAGTTCTTC,CAWSVLSGGLQFF
TRBJ1-2,-,TRBV28,-,13,TGTGCCAGCAGTTTTAAGAGCTTCTATGGCTACACCTTC,CASSFKSFYGYTF
TRBJ2-1,TRBD2,TRBV30,-,13,TGTGCCTGGAGTCCGGGACTAACCAATGAGCAGTTCTTC,CAWSPGLTNEQFF
TRBJ2-3,TRBD2,TRBV4-2,-,17,TGTGCCAGCACCCAAGAAGGCGCGGGAGGGGGGGCAGATACGCAGTATTTT,CASTQEGAGGGADTQYF
TRBJ2-2,TRBD1,TRBV7-3,-,15,TGTGCCAGCAGCCAACAGGGGGCGATGACCGGGGAGCTGTTTTTT,CASSQQGAMTGELFF
TRBJ1-5,-,TRBV15,few,14,TGTGCCACCAGCAGAGATAGGGGGAATCAGCCCCAGCATTTT,CATSRDRGNQPQHF
TRBJ1-5,TRBD1,TRBV19,few,14,TGTGCCAGTAGTATGGACAGGTTCAATCAGCCCCAGCATTTT,CASSMDRFNQPQHF
TRBJ2-3,-,TRBV28,-,18,TGTGCCAGCAGTTTAAGTAGTGTGGCGGAAGCTAGCACAGATACGCAGTATTTT,CASSLSSVAEASTDTQYF
TRBJ2-3,TRBD1,TRBV5-4,-,17,TGTGCCAGCAGTCGCCTAACAGGGGGCGAAAGCACAGATACGCAGTATTTT,CASSRLTGGESTDTQYF
TRBJ2-7,-,TRBV20-1,once,15,TGCAGTGCTAGTGACGGGGATCTGGTTTCCAACGAGCAGTACTTC,CSASDGDLVSNEQYF
TRBJ1-1,-,TRBV7-9,few,14,TGTGCCAGCAGCCCCTTAGGGGGGGTCACTGAAGCTTTCTTT,CASSPLGGVTEAFF
TRBJ1-6,TRBD1,TRBV6-5,-,14,TGTGCCAGCAGGGGGACAGGGGGTTATTCACCCCTCCACTTT,CASRGTGGYSPLHF
TRBJ1-1,TRBD1,TRBV13,-,15,TGTGCCAGCAGCTGGACGGGGACAGGGCCCACTGAAGCTTTCTTT,CASSWTGTGPTEAFF